This is a list of T cell receptor beta chains from one sample in a study of cytomegalovirus exposure and HLA in healthy donors. Using immunoSEQ multiplex PCR, the repertoire was profiled, and TCRdb retains in-frame clones only, with some absent. The table lists 85,000 to 130,000 clones, roughly 80% of them singletons, with roughly 3.9% in the top ten. Sequenced input: PBMCs. The origin of the receptors is a man aged 55 to 70 in good health and CMV-seronegative. The CDR3 runs from the conserved cysteine through the conserved F or W. D genes are given only for firm matches. Size values are once, few and many counts, or a class for expanded clones, and some rows have none.

V gene: TRBV5-1; J gene: TRBJ2-7; clone size: -; D gene: -; CDR3 DNA: TGCGCCAGCAGCTTGGCCGGAGAAGCCTACGAGCAGTACTTC; CDR3 protein: CASSLAGEAYEQYF
V gene: TRBV5-1; J gene: TRBJ2-2; clone size: -; D gene: -; CDR3 DNA: TGCGCCAGCAGCTTGTGGACAGCGAACACCGGGGAGCTGTTTTTT; CDR3 protein: CASSLWTANTGELFF
V gene: TRBV25-1; J gene: TRBJ2-2; clone size: -; D gene: -; CDR3 DNA: TGTGCCAGCAGTGAGGCCAGGGACACCGGGGAGCTGTTTTTT; CDR3 protein: CASSEARDTGELFF
V gene: TRBV7-9; J gene: TRBJ2-5; clone size: -; D gene: -; CDR3 DNA: TGTGCCAGCAGCTTGGAGATCAGAGAGACCCAGTACTTC; CDR3 protein: CASSLEIRETQYF
V gene: TRBV28; J gene: TRBJ1-6; clone size: once; D gene: TRBD1; CDR3 DNA: TGTGCCAGCAGTCGCCTATCCACAGGGGGAAATTCACCCCTCCACTTT; CDR3 protein: CASSRLSTGGNSPLHF
V gene: TRBV7-9; J gene: TRBJ1-1; clone size: -; D gene: -; CDR3 DNA: TGTGCCAGCAGCTTAGAGCAGGGAAGGACTGAAGCTTTCTTT; CDR3 protein: CASSLEQGRTEAFF
V gene: TRBV6-5; J gene: TRBJ2-3; clone size: -; D gene: TRBD2; CDR3 DNA: TGTGCCAGCAGTTACTCGGGGGGGATCACAGATACGCAGTATTTT; CDR3 protein: CASSYSGGITDTQYF
V gene: TRBV9; J gene: TRBJ2-2; clone size: -; D gene: -; CDR3 DNA: TGTGCCAGCAGCGTTGACATCCCCGGGGAGCTGTTTTTT; CDR3 protein: CASSVDIPGELFF
V gene: TRBV29-1; J gene: TRBJ1-1; clone size: -; D gene: -; CDR3 DNA: TGCAGCGTTGCGGGGGACACTACGAACGGGGGGGTATTT; CDR3 protein: CSVAGDTTNGGVF
V gene: TRBV7-2; J gene: TRBJ2-5; clone size: once; D gene: TRBD2; CDR3 DNA: TGTGCCAGCAGCTTATCCCAAGGCGGGGGGGTGGCCCAGTACTTC; CDR3 protein: CASSLSQGGGVAQYF
V gene: TRBV4-2; J gene: TRBJ2-3; clone size: -; D gene: TRBD2; CDR3 DNA: TGTGCCAGCAGATCCAATAGCGGGGGCACAGATACGCAGTATTTT; CDR3 protein: CASRSNSGGTDTQYF
V gene: TRBV4-1; J gene: TRBJ1-1; clone size: -; D gene: -; CDR3 DNA: TGCGCCAGCAGCCAAGGGGCAGGGGCTGACACTGAAGCTTTCTTT; CDR3 protein: CASSQGAGADTEAFF